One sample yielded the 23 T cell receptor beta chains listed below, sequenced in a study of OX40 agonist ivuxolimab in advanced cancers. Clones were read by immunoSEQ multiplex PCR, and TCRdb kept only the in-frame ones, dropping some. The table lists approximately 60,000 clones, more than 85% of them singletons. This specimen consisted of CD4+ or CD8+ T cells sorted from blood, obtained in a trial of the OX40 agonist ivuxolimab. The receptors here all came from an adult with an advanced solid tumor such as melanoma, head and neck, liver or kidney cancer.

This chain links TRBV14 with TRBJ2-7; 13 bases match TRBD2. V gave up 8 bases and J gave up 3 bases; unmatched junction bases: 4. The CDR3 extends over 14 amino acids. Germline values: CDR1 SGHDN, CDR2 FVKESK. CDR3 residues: CASRGLAGDYEQYF. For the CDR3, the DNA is TGTGCCAGCCGTGGACTAGCGGGAGACTACGAGCAGTACTTC.

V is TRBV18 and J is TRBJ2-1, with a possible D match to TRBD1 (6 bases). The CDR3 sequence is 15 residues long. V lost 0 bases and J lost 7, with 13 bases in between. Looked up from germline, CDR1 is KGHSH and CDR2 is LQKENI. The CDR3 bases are TGTGCCAGCTCACCACCGCAGGGGTCGGGGAATGAGCAGTTCTTC. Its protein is CASSPPQGSGNEQFF.

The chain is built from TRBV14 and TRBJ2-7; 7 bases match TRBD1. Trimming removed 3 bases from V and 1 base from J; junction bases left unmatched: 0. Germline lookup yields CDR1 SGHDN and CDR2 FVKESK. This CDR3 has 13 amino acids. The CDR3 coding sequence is TGTGCCAGCAGCCAGGGACAGTCCTACGAGCAGTACTTC. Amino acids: CASSQGQSYEQYF.

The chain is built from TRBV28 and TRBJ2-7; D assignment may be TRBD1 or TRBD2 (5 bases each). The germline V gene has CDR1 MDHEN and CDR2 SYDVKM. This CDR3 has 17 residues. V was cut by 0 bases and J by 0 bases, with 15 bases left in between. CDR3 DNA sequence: TGTGCCAGCAGTTTATGGTGGGACGGTTCCAGCTCCTACGAGCAGTACTTC. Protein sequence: CASSLWWDGSSSYEQYF.

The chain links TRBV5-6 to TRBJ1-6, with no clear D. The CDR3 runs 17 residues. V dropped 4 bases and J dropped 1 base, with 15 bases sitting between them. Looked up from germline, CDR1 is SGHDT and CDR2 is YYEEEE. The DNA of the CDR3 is TGTGCCAGCAGCCCGGACCGTTTAAGATCCTATAATTCACCCCTCCACTTT. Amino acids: CASSPDRLRSYNSPLHF.

The CDR3 nucleotides read TGTGCCAGCAGTGAGGGGTGGGGTCCAGGTGAGCAGTTCTTC. Translating it yields CASSEGWGPGEQFF. The rearrangement links TRBV6-1 to TRBJ2-1; D gene ambiguous. Trimming left V 3 bases short and J 9 bases short, with 15 bases between. The germline V gene encodes CDR1 MNHNS and CDR2 SASEGT. This CDR3 has 14 residues.

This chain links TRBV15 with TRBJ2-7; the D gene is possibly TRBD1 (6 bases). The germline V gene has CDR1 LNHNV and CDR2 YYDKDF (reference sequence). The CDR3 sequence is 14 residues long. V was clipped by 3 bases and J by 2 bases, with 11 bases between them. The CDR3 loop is CATSSRDITYEQYF. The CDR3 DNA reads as TGTGCCACCAGCAGCCGGGACATAACCTACGAGCAGTACTTC.

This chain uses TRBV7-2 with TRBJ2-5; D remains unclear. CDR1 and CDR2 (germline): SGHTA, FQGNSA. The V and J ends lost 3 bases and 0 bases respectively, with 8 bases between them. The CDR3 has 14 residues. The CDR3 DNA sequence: TGTGCCAGCAGCTTCGGCGGTTACCAAGAGACCCAGTACTTC. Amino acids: CASSFGGYQETQYF.

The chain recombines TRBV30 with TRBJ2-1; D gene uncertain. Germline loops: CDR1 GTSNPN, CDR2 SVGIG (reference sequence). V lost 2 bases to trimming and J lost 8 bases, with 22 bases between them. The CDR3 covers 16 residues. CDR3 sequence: CAWSKRVGLLAYEQFF. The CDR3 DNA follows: TGTGCCTGGAGTAAACGGGTCGGGCTCCTGGCCTATGAGCAGTTCTTC. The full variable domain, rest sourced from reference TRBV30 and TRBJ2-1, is SQTIHQWPATLVQPVGSPLSLECTVEGTSNPNLYWYRQAAGRGLQLLFYSVGIGQISSEVPQNLSASRPQDRQFILSSKKLLLSDSGFYLCAWSKRVGLLAYEQFFGPGTRLTVL.

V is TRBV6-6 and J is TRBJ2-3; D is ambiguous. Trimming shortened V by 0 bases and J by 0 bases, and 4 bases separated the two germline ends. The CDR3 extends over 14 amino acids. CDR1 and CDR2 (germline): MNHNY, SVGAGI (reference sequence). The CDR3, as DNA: TGTGCCAGCAGTTACTCCCCGAGCACAGATACGCAGTATTTT. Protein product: CASSYSPSTDTQYF.

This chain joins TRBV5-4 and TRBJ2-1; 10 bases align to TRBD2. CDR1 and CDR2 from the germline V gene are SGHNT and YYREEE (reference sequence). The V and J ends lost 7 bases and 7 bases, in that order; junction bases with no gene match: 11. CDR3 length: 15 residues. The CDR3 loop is CASRPGAGGQNEQFF. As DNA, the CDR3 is TGTGCCAGCCGTCCCGGAGCGGGGGGGCAAAATGAGCAGTTCTTC. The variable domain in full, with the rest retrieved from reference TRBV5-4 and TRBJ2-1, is ETGVTQSPTHLIKTRGQQVTLRCSSQSGHNTVSWYQQALGQGPQFIFQYYREEENGRGNFPPRFSGLQFPNYSSELNVNALELDDSALYLCASRPGAGGQNEQFFGPGTRLTVL.

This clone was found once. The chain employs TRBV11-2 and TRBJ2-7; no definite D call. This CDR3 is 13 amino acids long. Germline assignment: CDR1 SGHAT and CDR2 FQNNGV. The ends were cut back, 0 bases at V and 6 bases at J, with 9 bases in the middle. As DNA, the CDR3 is TGTGCCAGCAGCTTAGATAGCCCCAGCGAGCAGTACTTC. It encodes CASSLDSPSEQYF.

CDR3 DNA: TGTGCCAGCAGTTACAGGTCGCAGACCGGGGAGCTGTTTTTT. It is translated as CASSYRSQTGELFF. The chain joins TRBV6-6 to TRBJ2-2, with D hard to call. Germline CDR1 is MNHNY and CDR2 is SVGAGI (reference sequence). V gave up 2 bases and J gave up 5 bases, with 9 bases separating them. The CDR3 has 14 residues.

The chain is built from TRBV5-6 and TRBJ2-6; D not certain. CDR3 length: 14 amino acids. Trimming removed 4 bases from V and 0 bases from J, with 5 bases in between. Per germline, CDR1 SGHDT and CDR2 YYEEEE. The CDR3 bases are TGTGCCAGCAGCGGACGCTCTGGGGCCAACGTCCTGACTTTC. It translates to CASSGRSGANVLTF.

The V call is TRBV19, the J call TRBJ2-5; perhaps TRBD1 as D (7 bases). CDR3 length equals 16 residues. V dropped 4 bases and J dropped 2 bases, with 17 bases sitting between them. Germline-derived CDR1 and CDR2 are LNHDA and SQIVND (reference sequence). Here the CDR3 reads CASSRGTQGGQETQYF. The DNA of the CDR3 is TGTGCCAGTAGTAGGGGGACCCAGGGGGGACAAGAGACCCAGTACTTC.

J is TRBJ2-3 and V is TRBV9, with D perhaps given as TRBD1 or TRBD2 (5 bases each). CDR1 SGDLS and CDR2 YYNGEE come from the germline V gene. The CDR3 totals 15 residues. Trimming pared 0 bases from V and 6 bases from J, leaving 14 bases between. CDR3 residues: CASSVVGHEGDTQYF. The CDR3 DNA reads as TGTGCCAGCAGCGTAGTGGGTCACGAGGGGGATACGCAGTATTTT.

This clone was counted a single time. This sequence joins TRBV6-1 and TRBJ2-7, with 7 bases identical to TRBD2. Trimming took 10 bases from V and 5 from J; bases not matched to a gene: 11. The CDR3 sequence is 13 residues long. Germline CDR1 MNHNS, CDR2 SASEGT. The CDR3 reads CAIPIAGANEQYF. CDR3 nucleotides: TGTGCCATTCCGATAGCGGGCGCGAACGAGCAGTACTTC.

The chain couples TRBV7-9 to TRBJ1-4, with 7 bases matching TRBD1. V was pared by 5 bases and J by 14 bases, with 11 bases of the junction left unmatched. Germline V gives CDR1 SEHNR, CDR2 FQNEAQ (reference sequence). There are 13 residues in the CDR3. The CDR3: CASSENTGEILFF. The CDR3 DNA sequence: TGTGCCAGCAGCGAGAATACAGGGGAAATCCTGTTTTTT. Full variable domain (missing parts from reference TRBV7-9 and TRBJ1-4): DTGVSQNPRHKITKRGQNVTFRCDPISEHNRLYWYRQTLGQGPEFLTYFQNEAQLEKSRLLSDRFSAERPKGSFSTLEIQRTEQGDSAMYLCASSENTGEILFFGSGTQLSVL.

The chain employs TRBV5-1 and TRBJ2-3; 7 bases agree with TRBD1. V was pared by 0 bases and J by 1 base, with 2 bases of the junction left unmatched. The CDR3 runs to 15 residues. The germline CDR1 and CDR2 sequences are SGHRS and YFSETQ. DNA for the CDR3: TGCGCCAGCAGCTTGGGCGGACAGGGCACAGATACGCAGTATTTT. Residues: CASSLGGQGTDTQYF.

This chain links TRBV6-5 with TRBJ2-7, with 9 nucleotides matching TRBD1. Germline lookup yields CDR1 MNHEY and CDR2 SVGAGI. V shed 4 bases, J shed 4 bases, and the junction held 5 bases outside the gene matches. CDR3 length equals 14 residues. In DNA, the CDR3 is TGTGCCAGCAGTTGGGGACAGGGTCTTTACGAGCAGTACTTC. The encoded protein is CASSWGQGLYEQYF.

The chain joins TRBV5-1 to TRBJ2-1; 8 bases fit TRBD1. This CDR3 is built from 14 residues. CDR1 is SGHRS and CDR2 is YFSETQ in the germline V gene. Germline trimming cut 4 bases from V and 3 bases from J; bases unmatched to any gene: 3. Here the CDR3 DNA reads TGCGCCAGCAGCGGGGACAGGCTCTACAATGAGCAGTTCTTC. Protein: CASSGDRLYNEQFF.

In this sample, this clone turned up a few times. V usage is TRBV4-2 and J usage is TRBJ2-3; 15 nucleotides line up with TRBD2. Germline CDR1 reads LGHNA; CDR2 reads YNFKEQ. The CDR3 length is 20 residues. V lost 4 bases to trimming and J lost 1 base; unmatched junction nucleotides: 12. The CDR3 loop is CASSPTPGLAGGAGTDTQYF. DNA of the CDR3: TGTGCCAGCAGCCCTACCCCGGGACTAGCGGGAGGAGCCGGCACAGATACGCAGTATTTT.

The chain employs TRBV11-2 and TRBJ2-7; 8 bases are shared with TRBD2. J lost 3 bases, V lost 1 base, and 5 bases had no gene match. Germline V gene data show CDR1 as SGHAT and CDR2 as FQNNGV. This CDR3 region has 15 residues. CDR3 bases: TGTGCCAGCAGCTTAGGCCCTAGCGGGCGCTACGAGCAGTACTTC. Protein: CASSLGPSGRYEQYF.